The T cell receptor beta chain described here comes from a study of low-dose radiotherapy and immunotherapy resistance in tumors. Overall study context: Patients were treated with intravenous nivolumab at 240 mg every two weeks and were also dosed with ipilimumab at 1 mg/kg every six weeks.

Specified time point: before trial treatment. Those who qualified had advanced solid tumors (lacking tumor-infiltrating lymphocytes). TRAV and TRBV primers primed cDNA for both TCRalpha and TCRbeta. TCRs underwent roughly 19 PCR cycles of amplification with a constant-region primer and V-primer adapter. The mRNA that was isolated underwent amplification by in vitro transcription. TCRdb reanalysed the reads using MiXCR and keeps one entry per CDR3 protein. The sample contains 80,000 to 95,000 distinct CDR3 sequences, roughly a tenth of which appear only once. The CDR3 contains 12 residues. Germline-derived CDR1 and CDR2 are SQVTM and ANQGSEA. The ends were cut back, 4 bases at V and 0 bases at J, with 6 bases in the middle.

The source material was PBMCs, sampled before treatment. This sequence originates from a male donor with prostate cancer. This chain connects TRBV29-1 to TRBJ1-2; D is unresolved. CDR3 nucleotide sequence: TGCAGCGTTGTTGCAGCTAACTATGGCTACACCTTC. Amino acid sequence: CSVVAANYGYTF.